One T cell receptor (beta chain) is described in this entry. The CDR3 consists of 16 residues. Germline V gene lookup returns CDR1 SGHVS and CDR2 FNYEAQ. The J segment lost 2 bases and the V segment lost 5 bases, leaving 7 bases of the junction unmatched. This specimen belongs to a study of shared clonotypes between healthy human individuals. TCRdb's copy holds only in-frame clones and misses some; the assay was immunoSEQ multiplex PCR. The sample includes hundreds of thousands of clones, roughly 91% of them seen just once. The sample was memory CD8+ T cells sorted from blood. The subset here: CD45RO+ cells pooled with CCR7-negative TemRA cells. This chain joins TRBV7-6 and TRBJ2-3; 10 bases are a match to TRBD1. This sequence originates from a man aged 18 to 30 in good health. The CDR3 spells CASSGQGGGTTDTQYF. In nucleotides, the CDR3 is TGTGCCAGCAGCGGACAGGGGGGAGGTACCACAGATACGCAGTATTTT. Filled out from reference TRBV7-6 and TRBJ2-3, the complete variable domain reads GAGVSQSPRYKVTKRGQDVALRCDPISGHVSLYWYRQALGQGPEFLTYFNYEAQQDKSGLPNDRFSAERPEGSISTLTIQRTEQRDSAMYRCASSGQGGGTTDTQYFGPGTRLTVL.